Below are 20 T cell receptor beta chains sequenced from a single sample in a study of response to subunit inactivated influenza vaccine. TCRdb reprocessed the RT-PCR reads with MiXCR, giving one entry per CDR3 protein. Of 650,000 to 800,000 distinct CDR3 sequences detected, approximately 15% appear once; the ten largest clones hold around 6.5%. Sequenced material: PBMCs from blood, taken 14 days before vaccination. Every receptor here comes from a man aged 45-65 years who received an inactivated influenza vaccine.

Note on this clonotype: A read error may be the cause here, since a much bigger clone is one base away. The J gene is TRBJ2-2, the V gene TRBV4-1; D is possibly TRBD2 (5 bases). This CDR3 comprises 16 residues. Germline-derived CDR1 and CDR2 are MGHRA and YSYEKL. This CDR3 reads CASSRTLGLNTGELCF. The CDR3 bases are TGCGCCAGCAGCCGTACTTTAGGTCTCAACACCGGGGAGCTGTGTTTT.

This chain connects TRBV14 to TRBJ2-1; no definite D call. Germline CDR1 is SGHDN and CDR2 is FVKESK. V lost 4 bases and J 10 bases, leaving 11 bases between the germline ends. The CDR3 is 12 amino acids. The CDR3 protein is CASSPSGVEQFF. The CDR3 DNA follows: TGTGCCAGCAGCCCAAGTGGGGTGGAGCAGTTCTTC. The complete variable domain, with remaining parts taken from reference TRBV14 and TRBJ2-1, reads EAGVTQFPSHSVIEKGQTVTLRCDPISGHDNLYWYRRVMGKEIKFLLHFVKESKQDESGMPNNRFLAERTGGTYSTLKVQPAELEDSGVYFCASSPSGVEQFFGPGTRLTVL.

This chain joins TRBV24-1 and TRBJ2-5; 7 bases agree with TRBD2. Trimming cost V 4 bases and J 4 bases; bases outside gene matches: 5. CDR3 length: 14 residues. Germline V gene sequence: CDR1 KGHDR, CDR2 SFDVKD. The CDR3 sequence: CATSEGGRRETQYF. The CDR3, as DNA: TGTGCCACCAGTGAGGGGGGGAGGCGAGAGACCCAGTACTTC.

This clonotype has a handful of counts. The rearrangement uses TRBV7-2 and TRBJ2-1; no clear D gene. The V gene lost 1 base and the J gene lost 2 bases, with 15 bases spanning the gap. The CDR3 length is 17 residues. Germline CDR1 is SGHTA and CDR2 is FQGNSA. DNA of the CDR3: TGTGCCAGCAGCTTAGTATTAGGCGGCTCCGCCTACAATGAGCAGTTCTTC. This translates into CASSLVLGGSAYNEQFF.

This clonotype was detected ten times or more. The chain uses TRBV12-3 or TRBV12-4 and TRBJ1-4, with a weak D call TRBD1 (5 bases). V dropped 6 bases and J dropped 5 bases, with 10 bases sitting between them. This CDR3 has 13 residues. The CDR3 DNA reads TGTGCCAGCAGCCCCCGGGACAATGAAAAACTGTTTTTT. This gives the protein CASSPRDNEKLFF.

This rearrangement joins TRBV30 to TRBJ2-1; possibly TRBD1 for D (6 bases). V gave up 2 bases and J gave up 15 bases, with 14 bases separating them. CDR3 length: 11 residues. CDR1 is GTSNPN and CDR2 is SVGIG in the germline V gene (reference sequence). DNA for the CDR3: TGTGCCTGGAGTAGACAGGAATGGCGGTTCTTC. It is translated as CAWSRQEWRFF.

The chain is built from TRBV28 and TRBJ2-7; 8 nucleotides agree with TRBD2. Germline lookup yields CDR1 MDHEN and CDR2 SYDVKM. J gave up 4 bases and V 6 bases, and 2 bases lay outside the gene matches. The CDR3 sequence is 12 residues long. CDR3 in DNA: TGTGCCAGCAGACCTAGCGGGTACGAGCAGTACTTC. It specifies CASRPSGYEQYF.

This clonotype came up a few times. CDR3 DNA sequence: TGTGCCAGCAGTTACAGACTAGGTTACAATGAGCAGTTCTTC. Its translation is CASSYRLGYNEQFF. The chain couples TRBV6-2 or TRBV6-3 to TRBJ2-1; a possible D gene is TRBD2 (6 bases). Germline loops: CDR1 MNHEY, CDR2 SVGEGT. The germline V and J ends were trimmed by 2 bases and 4 bases, with 9 bases remaining between them. The CDR3 spans 14 residues.

The chain uses TRBV5-7 and TRBJ1-5, with D hard to call. TRBV5-7 is treated as an ORF (open reading frame) with a function not yet certain. This CDR3 region has 17 residues. Trimming cost V 3 bases and J 0 bases, with 16 bases left between them. The CDR3 DNA reads TGTGCCAGCAGCTCGACATTAACCGGTAATAGCAATCAGCCCCAGCATTTT. This gives the protein CASSSTLTGNSNQPQHF.

This chain links TRBV10-3 with TRBJ2-3; D is perhaps TRBD2 (6 bases). Trimming stripped 10 bases from V and 2 bases from J, with 16 bases between. Germline V gene lookup returns CDR1 ENHRY and CDR2 SYGVKD. This CDR3 comprises 14 residues. CDR3 protein: CATQLASDTDTQYF. CDR3 coding DNA: TGTGCCACCCAACTAGCTTCTGACACAGATACGCAGTATTTT.

This clonotype has just a few counts. The chain uses TRBV29-1 and TRBJ1-6; possibly TRBD1 for D (6 bases). In germline, CDR1 is SQVTM, CDR2 ANQGSEA. The length of the CDR3 is 15 residues. The germline V and J ends were trimmed by 8 bases and 0 bases, with 14 bases remaining between them. Here the CDR3 DNA reads TGCAGCCCCAGTACAGGGAGCTCCTATAATTCACCCCTCCACTTT. It translates to CSPSTGSSYNSPLHF.

This chain connects TRBV4-2 to TRBJ2-7; possible D gene TRBD1, 5 bases. Trimming stripped 5 bases from V and 0 bases from J, with 11 bases between. Germline V gives CDR1 LGHNA, CDR2 YNFKEQ. The CDR3 covers 14 residues. This chain's CDR3 is CASSSRQTSYEQYF. The DNA for the CDR3 is TGTGCCAGCAGCTCTCGACAGACCTCCTACGAGCAGTACTTC.

V gene TRBV20-1 combines with J gene TRBJ1-2, with a tentative D call TRBD1 (5 bases). V was pared by 2 bases and J by 2 bases, with 15 bases between. This CDR3 region has 15 residues. Germline CDR1 DFQATT, CDR2 SNEGSKA (reference sequence). For the CDR3, the DNA is TGCAGTGCTAGACCCCCGGACAAAGGCAACTATGGCTACACCTTC. This translates into CSARPPDKGNYGYTF.

This clonotype has a count of ten or more. This chain connects TRBV24-1 to TRBJ2-3; D remains unclear. Germline V gene sequence: CDR1 KGHDR, CDR2 SFDVKD. The CDR3 is 15 amino acids. Trimming took off 1 base at V and 1 base at J, with 8 bases between the two ends. DNA for the CDR3: TGTGCCACCAGTGATTTTGGGATCGGCACAGATACGCAGTATTTT. Translated, it gives CATSDFGIGTDTQYF.

This clonotype was detected many times. This chain joins TRBV4-3 and TRBJ2-3; TRBD1 matches 12 bases. The CDR3 totals 19 residues. Trimming at V came to 0 bases and at J to 2 bases, leaving 9 bases not matched to a gene. Germline V gives CDR1 LGHNA, CDR2 YSLEER. CDR3 DNA sequence: TGCGCCAGCAGCCAAGATGGGGGGACAGGGGGCGTCTACACAGATACGCAGTATTTT. Translation gives CASSQDGGTGGVYTDTQYF.

The rearrangement joins TRBV7-2 to TRBJ2-2; 9 bases are shared with TRBD2. CDR3 size: 16 residues. The germline V gene has CDR1 SGHTA and CDR2 FQGNSA. V dropped 5 bases and J dropped 4; count of bases not matched to a gene: 8. The CDR3 sequence is CASSQGASGITGELFF. Here the CDR3 DNA reads TGTGCCAGCAGCCAAGGGGCTAGCGGGATCACCGGGGAGCTGTTTTTT.

In this sample, this clonotype turned up many times. V usage is TRBV20-1 and J usage is TRBJ1-1; perhaps TRBD1 as D (6 bases). CDR3 length: 13 amino acids. The germline CDR1 and CDR2 sequences are DFQATT and SNEGSKA (reference sequence). V was shortened by 5 bases and J by 6 bases, with 16 bases between the two germline ends. The CDR3 nucleotides are TGCAGTGCTGAGACAGGTGGTTGGGCTGAAGCTTTCTTT. This sequence encodes CSAETGGWAEAFF.

This clonotype was counted a few times. The chain joins TRBV6-1 to TRBJ2-7; 7 bases match TRBD1. CDR1 MNHNS and CDR2 SASEGT come from the germline V gene. CDR3 length: 14 amino acids. The junction had 11 bases not matched to a gene; V was cut back by 6 bases and J by 6 bases. The CDR3 coding sequence is TGTGCCAGCAGCCCAACCTGGACAGGCGGCGAGCAGTACTTC. Translated: CASSPTWTGGEQYF.

For the CDR3, the DNA is TGTGCCAGCAGCAAAGGGTTAGAGGTAGTCGGCTACACCTTC. Translated, it gives CASSKGLEVVGYTF. The rearrangement uses TRBV7-9 and TRBJ1-2; no definite D call. The CDR3 is made up of 14 amino acids. CDR1 and CDR2 (germline): SEHNR, FQNEAQ (reference sequence). Trimming took off 5 bases at V and 8 bases at J, with 18 bases between the two ends.

This clonotype was detected ten times or more. The gene calls are TRBV20-1 and TRBJ2-3; possible D gene TRBD1, 6 bases. Germline loops: CDR1 DFQATT, CDR2 SNEGSKA (reference sequence). V lost 4 bases, J lost 0 bases, and 14 bases lay in between. This CDR3 contains 15 residues. The CDR3 spells CSATSGTSSTDTQYF. The CDR3, as DNA: TGCAGTGCTACATCCGGGACATCTAGCACAGATACGCAGTATTTT.